One sample yielded the 17 T cell receptor beta chains listed below, sequenced in a study of regulatory T cells in long-lasting Graves disease. This sample's time point: newly diagnosed GD, antithyroid drugs for less than 3 months. Following extraction of RNA from PBMCs, that RNA was used to make the TCR library. In building TCR beta libraries, iRepertoire HTBI primers were used together with Arm-PCR of CDR3 regions. TCRdb analysed the multiplex PCR reads with MiXCR anew, one entry per CDR3 protein. The table shows about 540,000 distinct CDR3 sequences, with approximately 15% occurring only once. The same data also went into a second study, on T cells in Graves' hyperthyroidism and ophthalmopathy.

This sample comprised peripheral blood mononuclear cells (PBMCs), obtained at new diagnosis, from a patient treated with antithyroid drugs. The receptors originated from a man in his thirties or forties with Graves disease.

This clonotype was detected only a few times. This chain links TRBV5-6 with TRBJ1-5; the match to TRBD1 covers 11 bases. In germline, CDR1 is SGHDT, CDR2 YYEEEE. This CDR3 has 16 residues. With 4 bases clipped from V and 2 bases from J, the junction kept 5 bases outside the gene matches. The CDR3 reads CASSRTGGKGNQPQHF. CDR3 nucleotides: TGTGCCAGCAGCCGGACAGGGGGCAAAGGCAATCAGCCCCAGCATTTT.

This clonotype was picked up many times. The V gene is TRBV2, the J gene TRBJ2-7; 10 nucleotides line up with TRBD1. V lost 11 bases to trimming and J lost 4 bases; unmatched junction nucleotides: 11. Germline-derived CDR1 and CDR2 are SNHLY and FYNNEI. The CDR3 covers 14 residues. CDR3 in DNA: TGTGCCCCCCTCCGGGACAGGGGTCAATACGAGCAGTACTTC. Amino acids: CAPLRDRGQYEQYF.

This clonotype was observed at least ten times. V is TRBV2 and J is TRBJ2-1, with D perhaps matching TRBD2 (5 bases). Trimming took off 7 bases at V and 1 base at J, with 14 bases between the two ends. Germline CDR1 reads SNHLY; CDR2 reads FYNNEI. This CDR3 region has 15 residues. This CDR3 is CASIGGWFSYNEQFF. CDR3 DNA sequence: TGTGCCAGCATTGGCGGGTGGTTTTCCTACAATGAGCAGTTCTTC.

This clonotype appeared many times. This chain joins TRBV5-1 and TRBJ2-7; 7 bases match TRBD1. The germline V gene has CDR1 SGHRS and CDR2 YFSETQ. V lost 0 bases, J lost 6 bases, and 9 bases stayed unmatched. This CDR3 comprises 15 residues. The CDR3 DNA sequence: TGCGCCAGCAGCTTGGCGGGACAGCAAGGGACCGAGCAGTACTTC. Its translation: CASSLAGQQGTEQYF.

This clonotype was seen a few times. The chain links TRBV9 to TRBJ2-1; 13 positions match TRBD2. V was pared by 4 bases and J by 8 bases, with 9 bases of the junction left unmatched. The germline CDR1 and CDR2 sequences are SGDLS and YYNGEE. CDR3 length equals 16 residues. CDR3 amino acids: CASSPRTSGSPDEQFF. The CDR3 DNA is TGTGCCAGCAGCCCCCGGACTAGCGGGAGTCCCGATGAGCAGTTCTTC.

This clonotype appeared many times. The chain joins TRBV7-2 to TRBJ2-1, with 11 nucleotides matching TRBD2. Germline V gene lookup returns CDR1 SGHTA and CDR2 FQGNSA. The CDR3 has 15 residues. V trimming: 3 bases; J trimming: 10 bases; junction bases outside the gene matches: 8. This CDR3 is CASSFLLAGVGEQFF. The CDR3 region has the DNA TGTGCCAGCAGCTTCCTACTAGCGGGAGTAGGGGAGCAGTTCTTC.

The sample holds many counts of this clonotype. The chain is built from TRBV20-1 and TRBJ1-1; 7 positions match TRBD1. The ends lost 3 bases at V and 9 bases at J; junction bases unmatched: 10. Germline CDR1 DFQATT, CDR2 SNEGSKA (reference sequence). The CDR3 spans 13 residues. CDR3 DNA: TGCAGTGCTAGTGTCCCTCCGGGACAGCAAGCTTTCTTT. It specifies CSASVPPGQQAFF.

This clonotype occurred many times. The chain combines TRBV20-1 with TRBJ2-7, with D tentatively TRBD2 (6 bases). This CDR3 spans 14 amino acids. CDR1 and CDR2 from the germline V gene are DFQATT and SNEGSKA (reference sequence). V dropped 1 base and J dropped 6 bases, with 16 bases sitting between them. The CDR3 here is CSARVGSGGIEQYF. The CDR3 DNA follows: TGCAGTGCTAGAGTTGGTTCTGGAGGGATCGAGCAGTACTTC.

The chain has TRBV6-1 and TRBJ2-4, with D tentatively TRBD2 (5 bases). The ends were cut back, 1 base at V and 1 base at J, with 8 bases in the middle. This CDR3 has 15 residues. CDR1 is MNHNS and CDR2 is SASEGT in the germline V gene. As DNA, the CDR3 is TGTGCCAGCAGTGAAGAGCGGAATGCCAAAAACATTCAGTACTTC. It is translated as CASSEERNAKNIQYF.

This clonotype was seen at least ten times. The V call is TRBV11-2, the J call TRBJ2-7; TRBD1 is a possible D gene (6 bases). Germline V gene sequence: CDR1 SGHAT, CDR2 FQNNGV. V was trimmed by 3 bases and J by 1 base, leaving 10 bases between them. The CDR3 has 14 amino acids. CDR3 protein: CASSFRQVSYEQYF. The DNA for the CDR3 is TGTGCCAGCAGCTTCCGACAGGTATCCTACGAGCAGTACTTC. Full variable domain (outside the CDR3, taken from reference TRBV11-2 and TRBJ2-7): EAGVAQSPRYKIIEKRQSVAFWCNPISGHATLYWYQQILGQGPKLLIQFQNNGVVDDSQLPKDRFSAERLKGVDSTLKIQPAKLEDSAVYLCASSFRQVSYEQYFGPGTRLTVT.

The sample holds many counts of this clonotype. This chain joins TRBV20-1 and TRBJ1-5, with 8 bases lining up with TRBD1. The J segment lost 1 base and the V segment lost 6 bases, leaving 5 bases of the junction unmatched. The CDR3 contains 14 residues. Looked up from germline, CDR1 is DFQATT and CDR2 is SNEGSKA (reference sequence). The CDR3 bases are TGCAGTGCCCCTGGGACAGGCAGCAATCAGCCCCAGCATTTT. Translated: CSAPGTGSNQPQHF.

The rearrangement joins TRBV4-2 to TRBJ1-5, with a tentative D call TRBD1 (5 bases). The CDR3 sequence is 14 residues long. CDR1 and CDR2 from the germline V gene are LGHNA and YNFKEQ. V was pared by 4 bases and J by 7 bases, with 14 bases between. CDR3 amino acids: CASSPLQGGQPQHF. CDR3 bases: TGTGCCAGCAGCCCACTCCAGGGAGGCCAGCCCCAGCATTTT.

This clonotype was recorded many times. The CDR3 DNA follows: TGTGCCAGCTCACCTCGGACAGCTTCGAACACTGAAGCTTTCTTT. Translation: CASSPRTASNTEAFF. The chain carries TRBV18 and TRBJ1-1, with a possible D match to TRBD1 (6 bases). From germline, CDR1 is KGHSH and CDR2 LQKENI. Deletions cut 3 bases from V and 1 base from J, with 12 bases between. The CDR3 has 15 residues. The variable domain in full, with the rest retrieved from reference TRBV18 and TRBJ1-1, is NAGVMQNPRHLVRRRGQEARLRCSPMKGHSHVYWYRQLPEEGLKFMVYLQKENIIDESGMPKERFSAEFPKEGPSILRIQQVVRGDSAAYFCASSPRTASNTEAFFGQGTRLTVV.

This clonotype showed up many times. The J gene is TRBJ2-5, the V gene TRBV27; D possibly matches TRBD1 or TRBD2 (5 bases each). The CDR3 covers 14 residues. Germline CDR1 MNHEY, CDR2 SMNVEV (reference sequence). V lost 3 bases to trimming and J lost 4 bases, with 12 bases between them. This CDR3 reads CASSFNRGVETQYF. CDR3 nucleotide sequence: TGTGCCAGCAGTTTTAATCGAGGGGTAGAGACCCAGTACTTC.

There are many counts of this clonotype. This chain uses TRBV5-1 with TRBJ2-1; 9 nucleotides match TRBD2. V shed 2 bases and J 5 bases; nucleotides not matched to a gene: 5. Germline values: CDR1 SGHRS, CDR2 YFSETQ. The CDR3 spans 15 residues. CDR3 in DNA: TGCGCCAGCAGCTTAAATAGCGGGAGCCACAATGAGCAGTTCTTC. The encoded protein is CASSLNSGSHNEQFF.

This clonotype was seen only a few times. The gene calls are TRBV5-6 and TRBJ2-3; 7 nucleotides agree with TRBD1. With 4 bases clipped from V and 6 bases from J, the junction kept 14 bases outside the gene matches. CDR1 is SGHDT and CDR2 is YYEEEE in the germline V gene. The CDR3 contains 16 residues. CDR3 coding DNA: TGTGCCAGCAGCCCCCCGGACAGGCCATGGATGGATACGCAGTATTTT. It codes for CASSPPDRPWMDTQYF.

This clonotype was seen ten or more times. This rearrangement joins TRBV11-2 to TRBJ2-3; 10 bases are a match to TRBD2. V shed 5 bases, J shed 1 base, and the junction held 3 bases outside the gene matches. CDR1 and CDR2 (germline): SGHAT, FQNNGV. This CDR3 contains 15 residues. The CDR3 region is CASSTLAGGTDTQYF. The CDR3 DNA reads as TGTGCCAGCAGCACCCTAGCGGGAGGCACAGATACGCAGTATTTT.